This TCR beta chain was captured in a study of CD8+CD57+ T cells in acquired aplastic anemia. Findings and caveats of the study: Patients and controls shared just under 30 CD8+ CDR3 sequences. Between patients and controls, CD8+ Simpson's diversity did not vary significantly.

Patients picked for sequencing had shown CD8+CD57+ cell expansion detected by flow cytometry. CDR1 and CDR2 (germline): MGHDK, SYGVNS. This CDR3 comprises 14 residues. Trimming removed 2 bases from V and 8 bases from J, with 15 bases in between. This clonotype was picked up a small number of times. Its antigen is still unknown. TCR beta VDJ and CDR3 profiling used genomic DNA as template. One entry per CDR3 protein, called by TCRdb with MiXCR from the reads. This sample has a few hundred thousand distinct CDR3 sequences, with 56% found just once. Sequencing input: sorted CD4+, CD8+, or CD8+CD57+ T cells (not recorded which) from PBMCs. The sequence came from a human donor with aplastic anemia. The chain employs TRBV25-1 and TRBJ1-1; the D gene is possibly TRBD1 (5 bases). The CDR3, as DNA: TGTGCCAGCAGTGAAATGACAGCTAGCGGAGAAGCTTTCTTT. Translation: CASSEMTASGEAFF. Based on the CDR3 plus reference TRBV25-1 and TRBJ1-1, the full variable domain is EADIYQTPRYLVIGTGKKITLECSQTMGHDKMYWYQQDPGMELHLIHYSYGVNSTEKGDLSSESTVSRIRTEHFPLTLESARPSHTSQYLCASSEMTASGEAFFGQGTRLTVV.